This entry describes one T cell receptor beta chain. Its antigen is currently unknown. These data come from a study of cytomegalovirus exposure and HLA in healthy donors. Study as a whole: In an early release, HLA-typed donors contributed tens of millions of unique TCR sequences.

As for the donors, each was a healthy bone marrow donor. Both 60 Vbeta primers and 13 Jbeta primers went into the PCR. The repertoire was sequenced with immunoSEQ multiplex PCR; TCRdb's copy has only in-frame clones and lacks some. The table lists 150,000 to 160,000 clones, more than 75% of them singletons. Findings and caveats of the study: The study flagged fewer than 200 TCR beta chains as cytomegalovirus-associated. Sequencing probably produced one cluster of sequence variants that were highly shared.

The ends were cut back, 4 bases at V and 0 bases at J, with 13 bases in the middle. This CDR3 is 17 amino acids long. Germline assignment: CDR1 SGHAT and CDR2 FQNNGV. The clonotype comes from a man aged 25 to 40 in good health and CMV-seropositive. The specimen sequenced was PBMCs. The rearrangement joins TRBV11-2 to TRBJ2-6; weak D call: TRBD1 (6 bases). This CDR3 is CASSWTVGSSGANVLTF. The CDR3 nucleotides are TGTGCCAGCAGCTGGACAGTCGGCTCCTCTGGGGCCAACGTCCTGACTTTC.